A single sample gave rise to the 13 T cell receptor beta chains below, sequenced in a study of siplizumab effects on memory and regulatory T cells. Here immunoSEQ multiplex PCR was the method, and the copy in TCRdb shows in-frame clones only, minus some. The sample records 62,000 or so clones, around four fifths being singletons. Sequencing was done on a sample of memory CD4+ T cells sorted from blood. All receptors come from a human donor in good health.

The genes are TRBV18 and TRBJ2-4; D not certain. From germline, CDR1 is KGHSH and CDR2 LQKENI. CDR3 length equals 18 residues. V dropped 3 bases and J dropped 0 bases, with 18 bases sitting between them. The CDR3 here is CASSPPITELLAKNIQYF. The CDR3 DNA sequence: TGTGCCAGCTCACCCCCTATAACAGAATTACTAGCCAAAAACATTCAGTACTTC.

The chain employs TRBV15 and TRBJ2-7; TRBD2 agrees at 12 bases. Germline V gives CDR1 LNHNV, CDR2 YYDKDF (reference sequence). V shed 4 bases, J shed 3 bases, and the junction held 4 bases outside the gene matches. This CDR3 is 15 amino acids long. In DNA form, the CDR3 reads TGTGCCACCAGCATGACTAGCGGGAGATTCTACGAGCAGTACTTC. The encoded protein is CATSMTSGRFYEQYF.

CDR3 DNA: TGTGCCAGCAGCCCGGCTGGACAGGGGTTCGAGCCCCAGCATTTT. Its protein is CASSPAGQGFEPQHF. The chain uses TRBV7-9 and TRBJ1-5, with 9 bases fitting TRBD1. CDR1 is SEHNR, CDR2 FQNEAQ, per germline (reference sequence). This CDR3 spans 15 amino acids. The junction had 10 bases not matched to a gene; V was cut back by 5 bases and J by 8 bases. Variable domain in full (rest from reference TRBV7-9 and TRBJ1-5): DTGVSQNPRHKITKRGQNVTFRCDPISEHNRLYWYRQTLGQGPEFLTYFQNEAQLEKSRLLSDRFSAERPKGSFSTLEIQRTEQGDSAMYLCASSPAGQGFEPQHFGDGTRLSIL.

The chain uses TRBV28 and TRBJ1-1; TRBD1 aligns across 7 bases. CDR3 length: 16 amino acids. After removal of 1 base from V and 11 bases from J, the junction contained 16 bases not matched to a gene. Germline CDR1 is MDHEN and CDR2 is SYDVKM. The DNA of the CDR3 is TGTGCCAGCAGTTTATCCCGGACAGGAGGAAGCGCGAGGGCTTTCTTT. It yields the protein CASSLSRTGGSARAFF.

The CDR3: CASRLGSSDTQYF. The CDR3 DNA reads as TGTGCCAGCCGCCTGGGGTCTTCAGATACGCAGTATTTT. The rearrangement joins TRBV7-9 to TRBJ2-3; no clear D. This CDR3 comprises 13 residues. Germline loops: CDR1 SEHNR, CDR2 FQNEAQ (reference sequence). Between the trimmed V and J ends, which lost 8 bases and 4 bases, there was a span of 13 bases.

This clone was seen a single time. The rearrangement links TRBV18 to TRBJ1-1; the D is unclear. Trimming removed 3 bases from V and 11 bases from J, with 19 bases in between. Germline CDR1 KGHSH, CDR2 LQKENI. The CDR3 runs 14 residues. CDR3 residues: CASSPESGPGGAFF. The CDR3 DNA reads as TGTGCCAGCTCACCCGAGTCGGGCCCCGGTGGTGCTTTCTTT.

The chain combines TRBV29-1 with TRBJ1-1; D not certain. V lost 8 bases, J lost 1 base, and 11 bases lay in between. The CDR3 has 12 residues. Per germline, CDR1 SQVTM and CDR2 ANQGSEA. The CDR3 DNA is TGCAGCACCGTGGAGGGGAACACTGAAGCTTTCTTT. Its protein is CSTVEGNTEAFF.

This chain connects TRBV4-2 to TRBJ2-7, with TRBD2 as a possible D gene (6 bases). Deletions cut 4 bases from V and 6 bases from J, with 16 bases between. CDR1 is LGHNA, CDR2 YNFKEQ, per germline. The CDR3 is 14 residues long. CDR3 loop: CASSPNWGVGEQYF. The CDR3 DNA reads as TGTGCCAGCAGCCCGAACTGGGGGGTGGGCGAGCAGTACTTC.

The V call is TRBV2, the J call TRBJ2-1, with TRBD2 matching over 10 bases. The CDR3 is 16 residues long. J was trimmed by 3 bases and V by 5 bases; bases with no gene match: 7. Germline loops: CDR1 SNHLY, CDR2 FYNNEI. The CDR3 DNA follows: TGTGCCAGCAGTAAAGGGACTAGCGTTGGCTACAATGAGCAGTTCTTC. Residues: CASSKGTSVGYNEQFF.

The CDR3 sequence: CASTLTSGSNTGELFF. The CDR3 region has the DNA TGCGCCAGCACACTGACTAGCGGGAGTAACACCGGGGAGCTGTTTTTT. The chain employs TRBV5-1 and TRBJ2-2, with 12 bases fitting TRBD2. This CDR3 has 16 amino acids. Germline CDR1 and CDR2: SGHRS and YFSETQ. The ends lost 6 bases at V and 2 bases at J; junction bases unmatched: 5.

Comment on this clone: Germline is not matched at one junction end, which may reflect a read error. J is TRBJ2-5 and V is TRBV18; D is perhaps TRBD2 (5 bases). This CDR3 has 14 residues. The germline gives CDR1 KGHSH, CDR2 LQKENI. CDR3 residues: CASSRTAVQETQYF. For the CDR3, the DNA is TGTGCCAGCTCACGTACAGCGGTACAAGAAACCCAGTACTTC. The full variable domain, its missing parts supplied by reference TRBV18 and TRBJ2-5, is NAGVMQNPRHLVRRRGQEARLRCSPMKGHSHVYWYRQLPEEGLKFMVYLQKENIIDESGMPKERFSAEFPKEGPSILRIQQVVRGDSAAYFCASSRTAVQETQYFGPGTRLLVL.

The chain couples TRBV30 to TRBJ1-5; possible D gene TRBD1, 5 bases. The ends were cut back, 4 bases at V and 3 bases at J, with 16 bases in the middle. The CDR3 is 15 residues long. The germline V gene encodes CDR1 GTSNPN and CDR2 SVGIG (reference sequence). The CDR3 here is CAWTRGGGNNQPQHF. For the CDR3, the DNA is TGTGCCTGGACCCGTGGCGGGGGTAACAATCAGCCCCAGCATTTT. The complete variable domain, with remaining parts taken from reference TRBV30 and TRBJ1-5, reads SQTIHQWPATLVQPVGSPLSLECTVEGTSNPNLYWYRQAAGRGLQLLFYSVGIGQISSEVPQNLSASRPQDRQFILSSKKLLLSDSGFYLCAWTRGGGNNQPQHFGDGTRLSIL.

The gene calls are TRBV7-3 and TRBJ1-3; no clear D gene. Germline V CDR1 and CDR2: SGHTA, FQGTGA. The CDR3 runs to 17 residues. With 4 bases removed from V and 0 bases from J, the gap between germline ends came to 16 bases. This CDR3 is CASSWVSRKYSGNTIYF. The CDR3 region has the DNA TGTGCCAGCAGCTGGGTTTCCAGAAAGTACTCTGGAAACACCATATATTTT.